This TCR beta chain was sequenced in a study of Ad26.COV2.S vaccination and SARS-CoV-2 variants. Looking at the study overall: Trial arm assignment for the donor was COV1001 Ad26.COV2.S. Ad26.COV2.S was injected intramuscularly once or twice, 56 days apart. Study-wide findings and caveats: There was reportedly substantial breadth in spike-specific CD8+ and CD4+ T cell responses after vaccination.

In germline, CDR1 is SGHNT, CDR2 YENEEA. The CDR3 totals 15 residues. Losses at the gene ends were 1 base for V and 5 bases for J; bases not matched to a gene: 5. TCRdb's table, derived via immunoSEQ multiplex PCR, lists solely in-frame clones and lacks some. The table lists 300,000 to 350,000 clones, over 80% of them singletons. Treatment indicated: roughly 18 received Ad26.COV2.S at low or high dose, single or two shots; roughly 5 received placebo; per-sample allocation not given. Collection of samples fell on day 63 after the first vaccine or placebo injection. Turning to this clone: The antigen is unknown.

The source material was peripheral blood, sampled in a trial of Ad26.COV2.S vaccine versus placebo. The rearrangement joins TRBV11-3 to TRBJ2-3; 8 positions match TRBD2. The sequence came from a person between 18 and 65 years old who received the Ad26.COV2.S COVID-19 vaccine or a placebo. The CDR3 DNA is TGTGCCAGCAGCTTAGCGGGGGGGCAGAGAGATACGCAGTATTTT. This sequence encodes CASSLAGGQRDTQYF.